This T cell receptor (beta chain) emerged from a study of T cell repertoires in cytomegalovirus infection. TCRdb recomputed calls from the reads with MiXCR, one row per CDR3 protein. The sample lists 630,000 or so distinct CDR3 sequences; less than 25% were seen once. Trimming took 7 bases from V and 1 from J, leaving 13 bases between them. Germline CDR1 reads MDHEN; CDR2 reads SYDVKM. This CDR3 contains 14 residues. The TCR was taken from a human donor in good health (CMV status not recorded). Some clones in this sample may be carry-over from other donors' samples. The chain links TRBV28 to TRBJ1-1; TRBD1 is a possible D gene (6 bases). The sample taken for sequencing was CD8+ T cells from PBMCs. The CDR3 coding sequence is TGTGCCAGCAAGCTTGGGGGCACGAACACTGAAGCTTTCTTT. It specifies CASKLGGTNTEAFF.